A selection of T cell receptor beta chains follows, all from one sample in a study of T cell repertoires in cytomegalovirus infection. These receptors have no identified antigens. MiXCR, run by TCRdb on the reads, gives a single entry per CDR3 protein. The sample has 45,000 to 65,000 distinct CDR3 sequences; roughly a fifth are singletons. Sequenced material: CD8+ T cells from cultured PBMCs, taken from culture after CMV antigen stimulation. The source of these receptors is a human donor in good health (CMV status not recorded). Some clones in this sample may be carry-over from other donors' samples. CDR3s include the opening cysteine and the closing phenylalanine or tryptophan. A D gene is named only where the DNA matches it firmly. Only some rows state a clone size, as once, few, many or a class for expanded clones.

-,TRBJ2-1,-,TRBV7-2,TGTGCCAGCAGCTTCTATCAGACAAATGAGCAGTTCTTC,CASSFYQTNEQFF
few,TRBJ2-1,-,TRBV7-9,TGTGCCTCCTCAGCGGACCCCTACAATGAGCAGTTCTTC,CASSADPYNEQFF
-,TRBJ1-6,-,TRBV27,TGTGCCAGCAGTTTAGGTTATCCCGCCTATAATTCACCCCTCCACTTT,CASSLGYPAYNSPLHF
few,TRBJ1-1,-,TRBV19,TGTGCCAGTAGTCCCTCAGGTGTTTGGGACACTGAAGCTTTCTTT,CASSPSGVWDTEAFF
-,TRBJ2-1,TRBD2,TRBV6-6,TGTGCCAGCAGTGGCCCTAGCGGGGGGGCCTTGAATGAGCAGTTCTTC,CASSGPSGGALNEQFF
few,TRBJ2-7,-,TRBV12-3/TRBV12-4,TGTGCCAGCAGTTTCGTCCCCTACGAGCAGTACTTC,CASSFVPYEQYF
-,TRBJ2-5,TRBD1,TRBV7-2,TGTGCCAGCAGCTTAGTCCAGACAGGGGGAGAGACCCAGTACTTC,CASSLVQTGGETQYF
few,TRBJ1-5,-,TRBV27,TGTGCCAGCAGTACTCCAGGATTGGGTCAGCCCCAGCATTTT,CASSTPGLGQPQHF
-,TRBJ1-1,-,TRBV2,TGTGCCAGCATCTACATTGAAGCTTTCTTT,CASIYIEAFF
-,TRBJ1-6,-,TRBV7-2,TGTGCCAGCAGTTTACTAGGCGATTTAATTAATTCACCCCTCCACTTT,CASSLLGDLINSPLHF
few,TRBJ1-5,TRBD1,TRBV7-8,TGTGCCAGCAGCTTACGGACAGGGGAGGATCAGCCCCAGCATTTT,CASSLRTGEDQPQHF
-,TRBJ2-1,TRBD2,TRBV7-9,TGTGCCAGCTCCTCGGGGCGGGGGGGATACAATGAGCAGTTCTTC,CASSSGRGGYNEQFF
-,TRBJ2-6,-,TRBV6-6,TGTGCCAGCAGTCAGTCAGGAGCTGGGGCCAACGTCCTGACTTTC,CASSQSGAGANVLTF